A selection of T cell receptor beta chains follows, all from one sample in a study of shared clonotypes between healthy human individuals. Only in-frame clones appear in the TCRdb table, and some are missing; sequencing was by immunoSEQ multiplex PCR. The profile shows fewer than 400,000 clones, 74% of them singletons. Sequenced input: memory CD4+ T cells sorted from blood. These receptors originate from a man aged 30 to 39 in good health. Each CDR3 is given with its conserved first and last residue. A D gene is named only where the DNA matches it firmly. Clone size is given for some rows only: seen once, a few or many times, or a class if the clone is expanded.

d_call clone_size j_call v_call cdr3_aa cdr3_nt
TRBD2 once TRBJ2-1 TRBV18 CASSPPSGGYNEQFF TGTGCCAGCTCACCACCCAGCGGGGGGTACAATGAGCAGTTCTTC
. few TRBJ2-3 TRBV9 CASSVGLEADTQYF TGTGCCAGCAGCGTAGGGCTCGAGGCCGATACGCAGTATTTT
. . TRBJ2-1 TRBV6-1 CASGISESQQFF TGTGCCAGCGGGATTTCGGAGAGCCAGCAGTTCTTC
. . TRBJ1-2 TRBV2 CASGGSRYTF TGTGCCAGCGGCGGTTCTCGCTACACCTTC
TRBD2 . TRBJ2-5 TRBV5-6 CASSSPFASGFHQETQYF TGTGCCAGCAGCAGCCCTTTTGCTAGCGGGTTTCATCAAGAGACCCAGTACTTC
TRBD2 . TRBJ2-3 TRBV4-2 CASSQDWREGSTDTQYF TGTGCCAGCAGCCAAGACTGGCGGGAGGGTAGCACAGATACGCAGTATTTT
TRBD1 . TRBJ2-7 TRBV29-1 CSVVYDRGGFGPYEQYF TGCAGCGTTGTTTATGACAGGGGGGGATTCGGTCCCTACGAGCAGTACTTC
. . TRBJ1-2 TRBV7-2 CASSPDSGLGGYTF TGTGCCAGCAGCCCTGACTCCGGGCTGGGAGGCTACACCTTC
TRBD1 . TRBJ2-7 TRBV27 CASTKGQGLIYEQYF TGTGCCAGCACGAAGGGACAGGGTCTTATCTACGAGCAGTACTTC
. . TRBJ2-1 TRBV11-2 CASSLGISGHNEQFF TGTGCCAGCAGCTTAGGTATCTCTGGTCATAATGAGCAGTTCTTC
. . TRBJ2-1 TRBV7-9 CASSPDGSYNEQFF TGTGCCAGCAGCCCCGACGGCTCCTACAATGAGCAGTTCTTC
. . TRBJ1-4 TRBV2 CASSDRANEKLFF TGTGCCAGCAGTGACAGGGCGAATGAAAAACTGTTTTTT
. many TRBJ1-3 TRBV6-4 CASSVESGNTIYF TGTGCCAGCAGTGTGGAGTCTGGAAACACCATATATTTT
. once TRBJ2-6 TRBV5-1 CASSGTSLPGANVLTF TGCGCCAGCAGTGGGACCTCCCTACCTGGGGCCAACGTCCTGACTTTC
TRBD2 . TRBJ2-7 TRBV6-6 CASSSSVPAGVYEQYF TGTGCCAGCAGTTCCAGCGTCCCAGCGGGAGTATACGAGCAGTACTTC
. . TRBJ2-5 TRBV5-4 CASGEGQSQETQYF TGTGCCAGCGGCGAAGGACAGTCACAAGAGACCCAGTACTTC